The 14 T cell receptor beta chains listed next were all sequenced from one sample in a study of T cell repertoires in cytomegalovirus infection. TCRdb independently ran MiXCR on the reads; one entry per CDR3 protein. This sample yields 97,000 or so distinct CDR3 sequences, of which 16% are seen a single time; 8% belongs to the top ten. The sample was PBMCs. These receptors all stem from a human donor in good health (CMV status not recorded). Some clones in this sample may be carry-over from other donors' samples.

J is TRBJ2-1 and V is TRBV10-3; possibly TRBD2 for D (6 bases). V shed 6 bases and J shed 4 bases, with 10 bases lying between them. Looked up from germline, CDR1 is ENHRY and CDR2 is SYGVKD. The CDR3 runs 13 residues. CDR3 residues: CAISGGSYNEQFF. Here the CDR3 DNA reads TGTGCCATCAGCGGGGGTTCATACAATGAGCAGTTCTTC.

Many counts were recorded for this clonotype. The chain recombines TRBV20-1 with TRBJ1-3; D might be TRBD1 (5 bases). Between the trimmed V and J ends, which lost 3 bases and 0 bases, there was a span of 12 bases. The CDR3 runs to 15 residues. Per germline, CDR1 DFQATT and CDR2 SNEGSKA (reference sequence). The CDR3 nucleotides are TGCAGTGCTAGGGGTGGGGCTTCCTCTGGAAACACCATATATTTT. Its translation: CSARGGASSGNTIYF.

This clonotype was detected many times. The chain uses TRBV7-2 and TRBJ1-2; 7 bases agree with TRBD1. There are 13 residues in the CDR3. From germline, CDR1 is SGHTA and CDR2 FQGNSA. With 5 bases clipped from V and 5 bases from J, the junction kept 5 bases outside the gene matches. CDR3 in amino acids: CASSPRGGYGYTF. In nucleotides, the CDR3 is TGTGCCAGCAGCCCCAGGGGGGGGTATGGCTACACCTTC. Full variable domain (outside the CDR3, taken from reference TRBV7-2 and TRBJ1-2): GAGVSQSPSNKVTEKGKDVELRCDPISGHTALYWYRQSLGQGLEFLIYFQGNSAPDKSGLPSDRFSAERTGGSVSTLTIQRTQQEDSAVYLCASSPRGGYGYTFGSGTRLTVV.

This clonotype was recorded once. This may arise from a read error, as a much more abundant clone is one base away. The CDR3 loop reads CARSLEDQPQHF. CDR3 in DNA: TGTGCCCGCAGCTTAGAAGATCAGCCCCAGCATTTT. This chain connects TRBV7-6 to TRBJ1-5; unclear D gene. Germline CDR1 and CDR2: SGHVS and FNYEAQ. This CDR3 has 12 amino acids.

The chain carries TRBV27 and TRBJ2-7; TRBD2 matches 7 bases. With 3 bases clipped from V and 2 bases from J, the junction kept 16 bases outside the gene matches. CDR1 and CDR2 from the germline V gene are MNHEY and SMNVEV (reference sequence). The CDR3 length is 18 residues. DNA of the CDR3: TGTGCCAGCAGTTTTGGGACCTCGGGACGGCGGGGGACCTACGAGCAGTACTTC. Encoded protein: CASSFGTSGRRGTYEQYF.

With regard to this clonotype: With a much larger clone just one base away, this may be a read error. V is TRBV28 and J is TRBJ1-1; D is undetermined. The CDR3 sequence is 16 residues long. The germline CDR1 and CDR2 sequences are MDHEN and SYDVKM. In nucleotides, the CDR3 is TGTGCCAGCAGTTCCCTGGACCTAACGGGTGCAGCTGATGCTTTCTTT. This encodes CASSSLDLTGAADAFF.

The V gene is TRBV29-1, the J gene TRBJ1-5; 10 positions match TRBD1. Germline loops: CDR1 SQVTM, CDR2 ANQGSEA. The CDR3 is 13 residues long. The J segment lost 5 bases and the V segment lost 6 bases, leaving 4 bases of the junction unmatched. The CDR3 DNA is TGCAGCGTCGGACAGGGGGAGCATCAGCCCCAGCATTTT. Its translation is CSVGQGEHQPQHF.

This clonotype has only a few counts. The chain carries TRBV20-1 and TRBJ2-5; 8 nucleotides agree with TRBD2. Losses at the gene ends were 0 bases for V and 5 bases for J; bases not matched to a gene: 5. Germline CDR1 is DFQATT and CDR2 is SNEGSKA (reference sequence). The CDR3 covers 14 residues. CDR3 coding DNA: TGCAGTGCTAGAGATCGGGGGGGCGTCGAGACCCAGTACTTC. The encoded protein is CSARDRGGVETQYF.

Points on this clonotype: A much larger clonotype is one base distant, so this may be a read error. The chain is built from TRBV2 and TRBJ2-5; 11 bases match TRBD2. From germline, CDR1 is SNHLY and CDR2 FYNNEI. The CDR3 runs to 14 residues. The CDR3 protein is CASSLLAGVEIQYF. For the CDR3, the DNA is TGTGCCAGCAGTCTACTAGCGGGGGTAGAGATCCAGTACTTC.

This clonotype showed up many times. The chain joins TRBV7-2 to TRBJ1-5; D might be TRBD1 (6 bases). V gave up 5 bases and J gave up 5 bases, with 10 bases separating them. CDR1 is SGHTA and CDR2 is FQGNSA in the germline V gene. The CDR3 totals 13 residues. The CDR3 reads CASSLQGDQPQHF. In nucleotides, the CDR3 is TGTGCCAGCAGCCTACAGGGAGATCAGCCCCAGCATTTT.

V and J are TRBV2 and TRBJ2-1; 10 bases match TRBD2. J lost 4 bases, V lost 8 bases, and 5 bases had no gene match. The germline V gene encodes CDR1 SNHLY and CDR2 FYNNEI. The CDR3 consists of 14 residues. The DNA of the CDR3 is TGTGCCAGCTCCGGGACTAGCGAATACAATGAGCAGTTCTTC. It translates to CASSGTSEYNEQFF.

Concerning this clonotype: This clone may be a read error of a much larger clone one base away. The chain is built from TRBV4-1 and TRBJ1-2, with D maybe TRBD1 (5 bases). The CDR3 has 16 amino acids. CDR1 MGHRA and CDR2 YSYEKL come from the germline V gene. The ends were cut back, 4 bases at V and 6 bases at J, with 21 bases in the middle. CDR3 in DNA: TGCGCCAGCAGCCGAGATACGAGTAGGGACGCGGATGGCTACACCTTC. It translates to CASSRDTSRDADGYTF.

Only a few counts were recorded for this clonotype. V is TRBV20-1 and J is TRBJ1-1; 8 bases line up with TRBD1. The CDR3 extends over 14 amino acids. Germline-derived CDR1 and CDR2 are DFQATT and SNEGSKA (reference sequence). After removal of 6 bases from V and 0 bases from J, the junction contained 6 bases not matched to a gene. As DNA, the CDR3 is TGCAGTGCCCCCTCCAGGGGGCTGAACACTGAAGCTTTCTTT. It specifies CSAPSRGLNTEAFF.

DNA for the CDR3: TGCGCCAGCAGGAACGAAGAGACCCAGTACTTC. Amino acids: CASRNEETQYF. V and J are TRBV5-1 and TRBJ2-5; D gene ambiguous. V was pared by 5 bases and J by 3 bases, with 5 bases between. This CDR3 comprises 11 residues. The V gene's germline CDR1 is SGHRS and CDR2 YFSETQ.